This T cell receptor beta chain appears in the sequencing data of a study of cytomegalovirus exposure and HLA in healthy donors. General observations from the study: A later analysis showed HLA-associated TCR beta chains outstripping equally common others in clonal expansion. Cytomegalovirus-associated status was assigned to more than 150 TCR beta chains.

The PCR employed 60 Vbeta primers together with 13 Jbeta primers. The data were produced by immunoSEQ multiplex PCR, yet TCRdb's version contains in-frame clones alone and is incomplete. The sample yields 200,000 to 300,000 clones, around 84% seen once. Note on this clone: Its specificity is not known.

The germline V gene has CDR1 MRHNA and CDR2 SNTAGT. This CDR3 is built from 16 residues. Trimming shortened V by 4 bases and J by 7 bases, and 17 bases separated the two germline ends. The receptor was derived from a girl aged 2 to 9 in good health and CMV-seronegative. The chain has TRBV6-4 and TRBJ1-6; D gene uncertain. Sequencing was done on a sample of PBMCs. The CDR3 protein is CASSASHMAPNSPLHF. The CDR3 nucleotides are TGTGCCAGCAGTGCCTCCCATATGGCCCCGAATTCACCCCTCCACTTT.